A single sample gave rise to the 11 T cell receptor beta chains below, sequenced in a study of T cells in localized non-small cell lung cancer. Measured with immunoSEQ multiplex PCR; TCRdb has only the in-frame clones, and not every one. The table has fewer than 50,000 clones, around 83% seen once. The sample consisted of PBMCs, taken before any cancer treatment. The origin of the receptors is a man aged 35 to 69 with stage II lung adenocarcinoma.

The chain is built from TRBV30 and TRBJ2-5, with a possible D match to TRBD1 (5 bases). The germline V and J ends were trimmed by 2 bases and 5 bases, with 6 bases remaining between them. Germline V gene lookup returns CDR1 GTSNPN and CDR2 SVGIG (reference sequence). The CDR3 extends over 11 amino acids. The CDR3, as DNA: TGTGCCTGGAGTACAGGCGAGACCCAGTACTTC. Protein sequence: CAWSTGETQYF.

V gene TRBV21-1 combines with J gene TRBJ2-3; the table names TRBD1, a call not compared with the DNA. TRBV21-1 is a pseudogene locus. This CDR3 comprises 16 residues. The CDR3 protein is CASSVPPRQGGDTQYF. CDR3 coding DNA: TGTGCCAGCAGCGTCCCGCCAAGACAGGGGGGAGATACGCAGTATTTT.

The chain couples TRBV27 to TRBJ1-1; D remains unclear. V was pared by 8 bases and J by 0 bases, with 16 bases between. The CDR3 sequence is 15 residues long. Germline lookup yields CDR1 MNHEY and CDR2 SMNVEV (reference sequence). Written as DNA, the CDR3 is TGTGCCAGCTTCCCGGAAACCTTAATGAACACTGAAGCTTTCTTT. Its translation is CASFPETLMNTEAFF.

This clone was counted only a few times. V is TRBV30 and J is TRBJ1-5; D unresolved. Germline V gene data show CDR1 as GTSNPN and CDR2 as SVGIG (reference sequence). The V end was cut by 2 bases, the J end by 1 base, with 6 bases between. The CDR3 runs to 13 residues. Written as DNA, the CDR3 is TGTGCCTGGAGTAGCAACAGCAATCAGCCCCAGCATTTT. Translating it yields CAWSSNSNQPQHF.

The V and J genes are TRBV2 and TRBJ2-5; D is unclear. The germline gives CDR1 SNHLY, CDR2 FYNNEI. This CDR3 region has 14 residues. V was pared by 8 bases and J by 2 bases, with 15 bases between. The CDR3 protein is CASQRSTLQETQYF. DNA for the CDR3: TGTGCCAGCCAGCGTTCAACCCTGCAAGAGACCCAGTACTTC.

The rearrangement uses TRBV6-5 and TRBJ2-5; D is uncertain. V was shortened by 6 bases and J by 5 bases, with 16 bases between the two germline ends. Germline V lookup: CDR1 MNHEY, CDR2 SVGAGI. This CDR3 spans 14 amino acids. The CDR3 sequence is CASSPRGSMETQYF. CDR3 DNA sequence: TGTGCCAGCAGCCCCCGAGGCTCAATGGAGACCCAGTACTTC.

The rearrangement links TRBV7-6 to TRBJ2-3, with 7 bases lining up with TRBD2. Losses at the gene ends were 1 base for V and 6 bases for J; bases not matched to a gene: 7. Germline CDR1 SGHVS, CDR2 FNYEAQ. The CDR3 runs 15 residues. This CDR3 is CASSLVGLVPDTQYF. In nucleotides, the CDR3 is TGTGCCAGCAGCTTAGTTGGACTAGTTCCCGATACGCAGTATTTT.

The rearrangement joins TRBV13 to TRBJ2-1; TRBD2 matches at 9 bases. The CDR3 runs 13 residues. V dropped 5 bases and J dropped 12; count of bases not matched to a gene: 8. The germline V gene has CDR1 PRHDT and CDR2 FYEKMQ (reference sequence). The CDR3 DNA sequence: TGTGCCAGCAGCCCCAAGCGGGAGGCATGGCAGTTCTTC. Encoded protein: CASSPKREAWQFF.

J is TRBJ2-5 and V is TRBV5-1; TRBD1 might be the D (5 bases). Trimming took off 3 bases at V and 5 bases at J, with 11 bases between the two ends. CDR3 length equals 13 residues. CDR1 is SGHRS, CDR2 YFSETQ, per germline. The CDR3 loop reads CASSSTVMETQYF. CDR3 bases: TGCGCCAGCAGCTCGACAGTTATGGAGACCCAGTACTTC.

Turning to this clone: One end of the junction does not line up with germline, which may come from a read error. The chain couples TRBV2 to TRBJ2-7; 9 positions match TRBD1. Germline V gene lookup returns CDR1 SNHLY and CDR2 FYNNEI. The CDR3 consists of 13 residues. CDR3 in amino acids: CASSEHRQGVWHF. In DNA, the CDR3 is TGTGCCAGCAGTGAACACAGACAGGGGGTCTGGCACTTC. Using reference TRBV2 and TRBJ2-7 for the parts outside the CDR3, the full variable domain is EPEVTQTPSHQVTQMGQEVILRCVPISNHLYFYWYRQILGQKVEFLVSFYNNEISEKSEIFDDQFSVERPDGSNFTLKIRSTKLEDSAMYFCASSEHRQGVWHFGPGTRLTVT.

In its sample, this clone was seen once. The chain is built from TRBV19 and TRBJ2-5; TRBD1 aligns across 7 bases. Germline-derived CDR1 and CDR2 are LNHDA and SQIVND (reference sequence). V was clipped by 5 bases and J by 3 bases; unmatched bases: 6. The CDR3 extends over 14 amino acids. CDR3 in DNA: TGTGCCAGTAGTTCCCGGGACAGAGAAGAGACCCAGTACTTC. Residues: CASSSRDREETQYF.